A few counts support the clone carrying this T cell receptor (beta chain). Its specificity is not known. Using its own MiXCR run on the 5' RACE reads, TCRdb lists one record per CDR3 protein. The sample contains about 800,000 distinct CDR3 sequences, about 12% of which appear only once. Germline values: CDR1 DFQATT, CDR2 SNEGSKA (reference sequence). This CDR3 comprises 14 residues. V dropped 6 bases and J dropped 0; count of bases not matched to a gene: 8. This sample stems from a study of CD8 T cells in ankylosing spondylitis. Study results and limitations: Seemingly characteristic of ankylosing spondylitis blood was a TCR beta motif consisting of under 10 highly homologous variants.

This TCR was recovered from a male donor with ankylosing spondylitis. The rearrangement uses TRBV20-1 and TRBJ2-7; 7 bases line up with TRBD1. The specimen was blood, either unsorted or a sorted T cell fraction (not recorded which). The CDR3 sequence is CSAPDRVPSYEQYF. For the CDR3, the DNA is TGCAGTGCCCCAGACAGGGTCCCCTCCTACGAGCAGTACTTC.